The source of this T cell receptor beta chain is a study of T cells after yellow fever vaccination (dated by TCRdb to about 2019). About the investigation overall: The SMART-Seq v4 Ultra Low Input RNA kit was used to prepare libraries from fractions with low cell numbers. To track T-cell clones before and after primary and booster YFV17D yellow fever vaccination, bulk TCR alpha and beta repertoires were sequenced longitudinally. Blood was collected at multiple timepoints before and after primary and secondary immunization, and bulk PBMC replicates and cell subsets were isolated. Two healthy male donors made up the cohort, one aged 18 to 29 years and the other aged 30 to 39 years. What the study reported, not specific to this receptor: FACS-sorted repertoires could contain abundant contaminating clonotypes from the bulk population, so computational filtering was required. After the booster, most of the clones that had expanded following primary vaccination were detected again (almost 98% of CD4 and around 90% of CD8), which suggests that memory was broadly maintained. A small share of clonotypes occurred in both CD4 and CD8 compartments, likely arising from convergent recombination. Only a couple of donors were included in the study, so the extent to which the findings can be generalized is limited. The secondary T-cell response was found to be weaker but faster than the primary response, with a peak reached on day 5 rather than on day 15.

The germline V gene supplies CDR1 SGHVS and CDR2 FNYEAQ. The CDR3 holds 17 amino acids from the cysteine to the phenylalanine. Only the CDR3 region is kept as DNA, spanning 51 bases read in frame from base 1. The treatment or condition label for this specimen denotes: live attenuated yellow fever vaccine strain. Two biological replicates of bulk PBMCs were collected at each blood-draw timepoint. PBMCs were isolated from peripheral blood using a standard Ficoll-Paque protocol. RNA was extracted with TriZol from bulk PBMCs, CD4 and CD8 fractions, and dextramer-positive and dextramer-negative fractions. TCRdb names Illumina NovaSeq 6000 as the instrument used. TCR cDNA was made using 5'RACE template switching, a step that added a universal primer site and unique molecular identifiers. Priming for cDNA synthesis came from both the TCR alpha and TCR beta constant segments. Library amplification used two PCR steps, and the second PCR step added sample barcodes and sequencing adapters. Sequencing of the libraries was done on either Illumina HiSeq 2500 (2x100 bp) or NovaSeq (2x150 bp). The original pipeline was this. Reads were demultiplexed and collapsed into UMI consensus sequences with MIGEC, and V(D)J alignment was performed with MiXCR. Vaccine-responding clonotypes were identified with edgeR using replicate PBMC samples, with FDR below 0.01 and a log2 fold change above 5 up to day 15 being required. Bulk clonotypes were assigned CD4 or CD8 identity according to which sequenced CD4 or CD8 repertoire held them at higher abundance. Clones were called with MiXCR by TCRdb after fastp trimmed the public reads at Q25, and only in-frame beta chains were retained. A single entry per CDR3 protein holds the most common genes and DNA from its merged rows. The V and J calls reflect TCRdb's pipeline rather than the authors' work. Counted in this sample were some 400,000 distinct CDR3 sequences; approximately 18% of them appeared once. The ten biggest clones cover 15% to 20% of the sample.

This clonotype was picked up a small number of times. The antigen it binds to is not known. Sequence at one end of the junction differs from germline and may be a read error. Here the sequenced sample was PBMCs, taken before the yellow fever booster vaccination. The receptor was derived from a man aged 18 to 29 who received the YFV17D yellow fever vaccine. The chain was built from TRBV7-6 and TRBJ1-1, with 9 bases in between that match TRBD1. Here is the DNA: TGTGCCAGCAGCCCTGGAAAGAACCGGGACAGGGATGCTGAGGCTTTCTTT. The encoded protein is CASSPGKNRDRDAEAFF.